This T cell receptor beta chain is drawn from a study of T-cell memory formation after mild COVID-19. V lost 3 bases and J 10 bases, leaving 16 bases between the germline ends. Per the germline V gene, CDR1 is MNHEY and CDR2 is SMNVEV (reference sequence). This CDR3 comprises 15 residues. TCRdb used MiXCR to reprocess the 5' RACE reads, holding one entry per CDR3 protein. The table includes around 250,000 distinct CDR3 sequences, just over 15% detected once. General study points: Within pre-infection memory, some responding clones were found, suggesting cross-reactive memory joined.

On this clonotype itself: Its antigen remains unknown.

Sample: PBMCs or a T cell subset sorted from them (not recorded which). V gene TRBV27 combines with J gene TRBJ1-6; TRBD1 might be the D (5 bases). The clonotype originates from an adult woman who had mild COVID-19 (a few samples of this study predate the infection). Cell type and time point are not known. Here the CDR3 reads CASSLRGLIISPLHF. CDR3 DNA: TGTGCCAGCAGTTTGCGGGGACTAATTATCTCACCCCTCCACTTT.